The 11 T cell receptor beta chains presented below share a single source sample, sequenced in a study of blood T cell repertoires in COVID-19. The assay was immunoSEQ multiplex PCR, and TCRdb's table has in-frame clones only and misses some. Here the sample spans some 62,000 clones, 86% being singletons. Source material: peripheral blood. Every receptor here comes from a woman of 80 years or more with acute or convalescent COVID-19.

V is TRBV3-1 (or the pseudogene TRBV3-2) and J is TRBJ1-5; 7 bases fit TRBD1. The V segment lost 1 base and the J segment 7 bases; nucleotides outside the gene matches: 7. The V gene's germline CDR1 is LGHDT and CDR2 YNNKEL (reference sequence). CDR3 length: 15 amino acids. CDR3 nucleotides: TGTGCCAGCAGCCAAGGTCGACAGGGTAGGCAGCCCCAGCATTTT. Protein: CASSQGRQGRQPQHF.

In its sample, this clone was seen once. The chain uses TRBV7-3 and TRBJ2-1, with 15 bases identical to TRBD2. CDR3 length equals 15 residues. Germline assignment: CDR1 SGHTA and CDR2 FQGTGA. The J segment lost 9 bases and the V segment lost 5 bases, leaving 5 bases of the junction unmatched. CDR3 sequence: CASSEGLAGGTEQFF. The CDR3 region has the DNA TGTGCCAGCAGCGAGGGACTAGCGGGGGGTACTGAGCAGTTCTTC.

The V and J genes are TRBV28 and TRBJ1-5, with unresolved D. Germline values: CDR1 MDHEN, CDR2 SYDVKM. The CDR3 extends over 15 amino acids. Trimming stripped 7 bases from V and 9 bases from J, with 22 bases between. Here the CDR3 reads CASISMSAGRPPQHF. In DNA form, the CDR3 reads TGTGCCAGCATTTCCATGAGCGCGGGGAGACCGCCCCAGCATTTT.

This chain connects TRBV30 to TRBJ1-2, with 7 bases lining up with TRBD1. Per the germline V gene, CDR1 is GTSNPN and CDR2 is SVGIG (reference sequence). The CDR3 is 11 residues long. With V trimmed by 4 bases and J by 8 bases, 4 bases remained unmatched. The DNA for the CDR3 is TGTGCCTGGAACAGGGGTGGAGGCTACACCTTC. Amino acid sequence: CAWNRGGGYTF.

The CDR3 here is CASSNPPNTGELFF. The CDR3, as DNA: TGTGCCAGCTCAAATCCTCCGAACACCGGGGAGCTGTTTTTT. The V gene is TRBV18, the J gene TRBJ2-2; no clear D. The CDR3 contains 14 residues. With 5 bases removed from V and 0 bases from J, the gap between germline ends came to 7 bases. Germline CDR1 KGHSH, CDR2 LQKENI.

The rearrangement joins TRBV7-2 to TRBJ1-2, with 10 bases fitting TRBD1. V lost 5 bases and J lost 5; bases outside the gene matches: 8. Germline loops: CDR1 SGHTA, CDR2 FQGNSA. This CDR3 has 15 amino acids. This CDR3 reads CASSTRTGGRYGYTF. In DNA, the CDR3 is TGTGCCAGCAGCACCAGGACAGGGGGGCGGTATGGCTACACCTTC.

The gene calls are TRBV18 and TRBJ2-7, with a tentative D call TRBD2 (6 bases). In germline, CDR1 is KGHSH, CDR2 LQKENI. This CDR3 comprises 14 residues. V was clipped by 5 bases and J by 2 bases, with 13 bases between them. The CDR3: CASSTGTGTYEQYF. The CDR3 bases are TGTGCCAGCTCAACCGGGACTGGCACCTACGAGCAGTACTTC.

The rearrangement links TRBV18 to TRBJ2-5, with TRBD2 as a possible D gene (5 bases). The V end lost 5 bases, the J end lost 4 bases, and 14 bases lay between the germline ends. Germline V gives CDR1 KGHSH, CDR2 LQKENI. The CDR3 has 14 residues. This chain's CDR3 is CASSRSGVRETQYF. Here the CDR3 DNA reads TGTGCCAGCTCAAGGTCCGGGGTCCGAGAGACCCAGTACTTC.

The rearrangement uses TRBV5-1 and TRBJ1-4; 8 nucleotides line up with TRBD1. This CDR3 comprises 15 residues. CDR1 is SGHRS, CDR2 YFSETQ, per germline. With 1 base clipped from V and 7 bases from J, the junction kept 6 bases outside the gene matches. The CDR3 spells CASSLLGTGPEKLFF. Written as DNA, the CDR3 is TGCGCCAGCAGCTTGCTTGGGACAGGACCTGAAAAACTGTTTTTT.

The chain links TRBV11-2 to TRBJ1-1, with 7 bases that match TRBD1. Per the germline V gene, CDR1 is SGHAT and CDR2 is FQNNGV. V dropped 1 base and J dropped 5; count of bases not matched to a gene: 10. The CDR3 loop spans 16 amino acids. CDR3 sequence reads: CASSLGQGVLLTEAFF. The CDR3 bases are TGTGCCAGCAGCTTAGGCCAGGGGGTCCTTCTAACTGAAGCTTTCTTT.

In its sample, this clone was seen a few times. The rearrangement joins TRBV12-3 or TRBV12-4 to TRBJ2-7; 7 nucleotides align to TRBD1. The CDR3 contains 13 residues. V trimming: 5 bases; J trimming: 6 bases; junction bases outside the gene matches: 7. The CDR3 sequence: CASSVHRGVEQYF. The CDR3 DNA reads as TGTGCCAGCAGTGTCCACAGGGGAGTCGAGCAGTACTTC.